This TCR beta chain was recorded in a study of shared clonotypes between healthy human individuals (dated by TCRdb to 2019 to 2021). For the wider study: The cohort comprised a couple of women and three men aged 18 to 49 years. For each donor, CD4 naive and CD4 memory were each given three plates, CD8 naive was given two plates, and CD8 memory was given one plate. To estimate repertoire size and how much clonotypes are shared between individuals, the study performed deep sequencing of blood TCR repertoires from five healthy adults. To increase sequencing depth and limit assay-specific biases, different laboratories used diverse techniques to prepare libraries and sequence TCR repertoires. Per donor, leukapheresis produced somewhere between about 0.85 and 10 billion PBMCs. Overall study results and their limits: Compared with non-shared clonotypes, clonotypes shared by all four sorted-subset donors had higher generation probabilities. Incomplete sequencing was indicated by rarefaction of sorted-subset datasets, despite the large sequencing depth. Sampling was limited to blood, and TCR repertoires in tissue likely differ from TCR repertoires in blood. Sharing across a handful of donors was observed for around 4.8% of naive CD4, about 4% of naive CD8, roughly 2.4% of memory CD4, and roughly 0.4% of memory CD8 clonotypes. Because the study included only a small number of donors, the genetic and exposure-history diversity represented was limited. Estimated clonotype richness was generally larger for naive than for memory subsets. Pairwise subsampling indicated that sequencing depth was expected to affect the degree of clonotype sharing among donors.

The CDR3 contains 13 residues, cysteine and phenylalanine counted. Kept here is only the CDR3 DNA, which spans 39 bases and is read in frame from base 1. CDR1 and CDR2 were assigned from the germline V gene as MDHEN and SYDVKM. On this clone itself: The specificity of this receptor is unknown. Base qualities are missing; no much larger clone stands one base away.

TCR CDR3 regions were amplified from genomic DNA by multiplex PCR using the deep immunoSEQ assay. Extracted genomic DNA from each cell subset was spread evenly across all wells of several immunoSEQ 96-well plates, with each plate serving as a replicate. For sorted subsets, roughly 0.2 ug genomic DNA, equal to tens of thousands of T cell genomes, was loaded into each replicate PCR. The purified libraries were quantified using a Qubit 3.0 fluorometer, sized with a Bioanalyzer 2100, and then quantified again using the KAPA Library Quantification kit. Every immunoSEQ 96-well plate was sequenced on a dedicated single-read 150-cycle Illumina NextSeq 550 flow cell. Under the source paper's analysis protocol: Because only junctional sequences without quality scores were contained in the immunoSEQ output, filtering matching that applied to full-length reads could not be performed. Sequences were annotated with PyIR, a Python wrapper for IgBLAST v1.9, using IMGT germline references to assign V/J genes and CDR3. Reads were filtered out if the reads had weak V/J assignments (E-value above 1e-6), no CDR3, stop codons, out-of-frame junctions, or ambiguous translated residues. A V3J clonotype was defined by an identical inferred V gene, J gene, and CDR3 amino acid sequence. Percentage overlap between repertoires was computed as shared unique clonotypes divided by the size of the smaller repertoire. Three approaches were used to assess repertoire richness: RTK rarefaction, the Chao1 estimator, and Recon v2.1 estimates of unobserved clonotypes. For all TCRbeta clonotypes obtained by the gDNA method from a few donors, generation probabilities were computed with OLGA. The table was pulled from immuneACCESS by TCRdb, which kept in-frame rearrangements only. Such tables lose some clones; where checked, under half of the loss comes from unresolved V genes, and the rest has no known cause. That table furnishes V, J and clone size, whereas the DNA furnished D and trimming. The sample includes approximately 180,000 clones, with approximately 92% observed a single time. In total, the top ten clones hold 0.065% to 0.07% of the sample.

The donors were healthy, HIV-negative adults who had no recently reported acute infections or vaccinations. Only Caucasian adults living in Nashville, Tennessee, USA were represented among the donors. CD4+ T cells were enriched by magnetic negative selection, after which naive cells were positively selected on CD45RA and the negative fraction was taken as the memory subset. Blood was collected by leukapheresis, and PBMCs were isolated by Ficoll-Histopaque density gradient centrifugation and then cryopreserved in liquid nitrogen vapor phase. Purity and quantity of every magnetically sorted T cell population were checked by analytical flow cytometry. Each sorted fraction had its genomic DNA isolated and then quantified by UV absorbance on a Nanodrop 2000c.

The V and J segments used are TRBV28 and TRBJ2-5, with the D gene tentatively TRBD1 or TRBD2, based on 6 matching bases in each. The DNA end is more similar to TRBJ2-7, so the J call may be wrong. The receptor's source is a woman in her 30s in good health. The sample comprised naive CD4+ T cells sorted from blood. The cell subset or site label here, explained by the study, means: CD45RA+ positively selected. The nucleotide sequence reads TGTGCCAGCAGTTTTGGGGGGCCAAACGAGCAGTACTTC. Its protein reads: CASSFGGPNEQYF.